Presented here are 12 T cell receptor beta chains from one specimen sequenced in a study of T cell responses to AZD1222 COVID-19 vaccine. Clones were sequenced by immunoSEQ multiplex PCR, and TCRdb holds only the in-frame ones, with some missing. The profile shows around 77,000 clones, around 86% of them singletons. The sequencing here drew on peripheral blood, taken on day 0 of AZD1222 vaccination. Every receptor here comes from an adult in good health.

This clone is a singleton in its sample. For the CDR3, the DNA is TGTGCCTGGAGTCGGGATCCAAACACTGAAGCTTTCTTT. Amino acid sequence: CAWSRDPNTEAFF. The J gene is TRBJ1-1, the V gene TRBV30, with D unclear. The CDR3 is made up of 13 amino acids. The germline gives CDR1 GTSNPN, CDR2 SVGIG (reference sequence). Between the trimmed V and J ends, which lost 2 bases and 2 bases, there was a span of 9 bases.

This clone appeared once. The chain has TRBV20-1 and TRBJ1-5; D uncertain. V was clipped by 3 bases and J by 3 bases, with 9 bases between them. CDR3 length equals 13 residues. CDR1 and CDR2 (germline): DFQATT, SNEGSKA (reference sequence). The DNA of the CDR3 is TGCAGTGCTAGTGACCAGATCAATCAGCCCCAGCATTTT. Translated: CSASDQINQPQHF.

The J gene is TRBJ2-3, the V gene TRBV9; TRBD1 matches 8 bases. V shed 2 bases, J shed 2 bases, and the junction held 7 bases outside the gene matches. The germline gives CDR1 SGDLS, CDR2 YYNGEE. This CDR3 spans 16 amino acids. Written as DNA, the CDR3 is TGTGCCAGCAGCGTGGGTGACAGGGGACACACAGATACGCAGTATTTT. Its protein is CASSVGDRGHTDTQYF. The variable domain in full, with the rest retrieved from reference TRBV9 and TRBJ2-3, is DSGVTQTPKHLITATGQRVTLRCSPRSGDLSVYWYQQSLDQGLQFLIQYYNGEERAKGNILERFSAQQFPDLHSELNLSSLELGDSALYFCASSVGDRGHTDTQYFGPGTRLTVL.

V and J are TRBV6-1 and TRBJ1-1; D is perhaps TRBD1 (5 bases). Looked up from germline, CDR1 is MNHNS and CDR2 is SASEGT. V was cut by 6 bases and J by 8 bases, with 13 bases left in between. This CDR3 is built from 12 residues. The CDR3 nucleotides are TGTGCCAGCAGGGGACCTGCCAAGGAAGCTTTCTTT. It translates to CASRGPAKEAFF.

This clone was counted a few times. In the same sample, other DNA sequences code for this CDR3. This chain joins TRBV27 and TRBJ2-1; 7 positions match TRBD1. Germline V gene data show CDR1 as MNHEY and CDR2 as SMNVEV (reference sequence). With V trimmed by 3 bases and J by 5 bases, 13 bases remained unmatched. The CDR3 is 17 residues long. The CDR3 reads CASSFKRTQGRHNEQFF. DNA of the CDR3: TGTGCCAGCAGTTTTAAACGGACACAGGGGAGACACAATGAGCAGTTCTTC.

In its sample, this clone was seen once. V gene TRBV7-8 combines with J gene TRBJ2-2; 9 nucleotides line up with TRBD2. Germline assignment: CDR1 SGHVS and CDR2 FQNEAQ. V was pared by 0 bases and J by 1 base, with 0 bases of the junction left unmatched. The CDR3 is made up of 16 amino acids. In DNA, the CDR3 is TGTGCCAGCAGCTTAGCAGCGGGGGGGAACACCGGGGAGCTGTTTTTT. Protein sequence: CASSLAAGGNTGELFF. The variable domain in full, completed from reference TRBV7-8 and TRBJ2-2, reads GAGVSQSPRYKVAKRGQDVALRCDPISGHVSLFWYQQALGQGPEFLTYFQNEAQLDKSGLPSDRFFAERPEGSVSTLKIQRTQQEDSAVYLCASSLAAGGNTGELFFGEGSRLTVL.

The gene calls are TRBV6-5 and TRBJ1-6; D is ambiguous. CDR3 size: 14 residues. V gave up 0 bases and J gave up 10 bases, with 10 bases separating them. The V gene's germline CDR1 is MNHEY and CDR2 SVGAGI. The CDR3 region has the DNA TGTGCCAGCAGTTACTCTAACGGCGGGTCACCCCTCCACTTT. Amino acid sequence: CASSYSNGGSPLHF.

The V gene is TRBV7-9, the J gene TRBJ1-4; 8 positions match TRBD1. This CDR3 contains 16 residues. Germline loops: CDR1 SEHNR, CDR2 FQNEAQ (reference sequence). V was pared by 2 bases and J by 6 bases, with 8 bases of the junction left unmatched. The CDR3 here is CASSLSSGGAYEKLFF. The CDR3 nucleotides are TGTGCCAGCAGCTTAAGTTCAGGGGGCGCCTATGAAAAACTGTTTTTT.

The CDR3 protein is CASSSDRGLSYNSPLHF. The CDR3 nucleotides read TGTGCCAGCAGCTCGGACAGGGGGCTCTCCTATAATTCACCCCTCCACTTT. V gene TRBV5-4 combines with J gene TRBJ1-6; TRBD1 agrees at 11 bases. The germline V gene has CDR1 SGHNT and CDR2 YYREEE (reference sequence). V was pared by 3 bases and J by 0 bases, with 2 bases of the junction left unmatched. CDR3 length: 17 amino acids.

This chain uses TRBV10-1 with TRBJ1-5, with D unresolved. V gave up 6 bases and J gave up 0 bases, with 6 bases separating them. The CDR3 loop spans 13 amino acids. Germline CDR1 is WNHNN and CDR2 is SYGVQD (reference sequence). The CDR3 nucleotides are TGCGCCAGCAGACAACATAGCAATCAGCCCCAGCATTTT. Translating it yields CASRQHSNQPQHF.

This chain connects TRBV19 to TRBJ1-3, with 8 bases that match TRBD1. J lost 2 bases, V lost 3 bases, and 0 bases had no gene match. This CDR3 is built from 14 residues. Germline V gene data show CDR1 as LNHDA and CDR2 as SQIVND (reference sequence). CDR3 nucleotides: TGTGCCAGTAGTATGGACAGGGCTGGAAACACCATATATTTT. Translated: CASSMDRAGNTIYF.

The chain carries TRBV15 and TRBJ1-2; D is undetermined. The V and J ends lost 5 bases and 8 bases respectively, with 12 bases between them. The length of the CDR3 is 12 residues. Per the germline V gene, CDR1 is LNHNV and CDR2 is YYDKDF (reference sequence). The CDR3 is CATSGDAWGYTF. CDR3 in DNA: TGTGCCACCAGCGGGGATGCATGGGGCTACACCTTC. Drawing the rest from reference TRBV15 and TRBJ1-2, the complete variable domain is DAMVIQNPRYQVTQFGKPVTLSCSQTLNHNVMYWYQQKSSQAPKLLFHYYDKDFNNEADTPDNFQSRRPNTSFCFLDIRSPGLGDTAMYLCATSGDAWGYTFGSGTRLTVV.